This T cell receptor beta chain was retrieved from a study of OX40 agonist ivuxolimab in advanced cancers. Study background: At about 81% male, the cohort had a mean age of around 56 years, ranging from about 20 to 79. Study-wide findings and caveats: Which antigen the expanded peripheral T cells recognized is unknown.

This clone was seen only once. The antigen is unknown. Assay: immunoSEQ multiplex PCR; the TCRdb copy retains only in-frame clones and omits some. This sample has 60,000 to 100,000 clones, with over 85% found just once. Germline CDR1 is MNHEY and CDR2 is SMNVEV (reference sequence). Trimming shortened V by 0 bases and J by 9 bases, and 12 bases separated the two germline ends. This CDR3 region has 13 residues. V and J are TRBV27 and TRBJ2-7; D assignment may be TRBD1 or TRBD2 (5 bases each). Sequenced here: CD4+ or CD8+ T cells sorted from blood, sampled in a trial of the OX40 agonist ivuxolimab. This receptor was taken from an adult with an advanced solid tumor such as melanoma, head and neck, liver or kidney cancer. CDR3 amino acids: CASSLSGESTQYF. DNA for the CDR3: TGTGCCAGCAGTTTATCGGGGGAGTCGACGCAGTACTTC.